A few counts support the clone carrying this T cell receptor (beta chain). Via MiXCR, TCRdb re-called the 5' RACE reads, giving one row per CDR3 protein. The sample has about 340,000 distinct CDR3 sequences, less than 20% seen once. The data are from a study of T-cell memory formation after mild COVID-19. This CDR3 is 16 amino acids long. Germline CDR1 reads LGHDT; CDR2 reads YNNKEL (reference sequence). V lost 5 bases and J 2 bases, leaving 17 bases between the germline ends. The chain links TRBV3-1 to TRBJ2-3; tentative D call: TRBD2 (6 bases). Sequencing input: PBMCs or a T cell subset sorted from them (not recorded which). This receptor was obtained from a man younger than 35 who had mild COVID-19 (a few samples of this study predate the infection). Cell type and time point are not known. The CDR3 region has the DNA TGTGCCAGCAGCTACCCCGGGACTCCAACCACAGATACGCAGTATTTT. This codes for CASSYPGTPTTDTQYF.